This T cell receptor beta chain comes out of a study of human T cells and chemical hapten exposure. MiXCR, applied by TCRdb to the RACE reads, yields one record per CDR3 protein. Here the sample spans tens of thousands of distinct CDR3 sequences, 13% being singletons. The time point: patch test 3, about 24 weeks after DPC sensitization. Indicated treatment: therapeutic diphenylcyclopropenone sensitization with weekly scalp DPC. Staff drew blood before applying each patch test. There are many counts of this clonotype. The specimen was whole blood, collected in connection with sensitization to the hapten diphenylcyclopropenone (DPC). The sequence came from a woman aged 50 to 60 with alopecia areata. Some clones in this sample may be carry-over from other donors' samples.

This chain's CDR3 is CASSTGRWEGQETQYF. Here the CDR3 DNA reads TGCGCCAGCAGCACCGGTCGGTGGGAGGGACAAGAGACCCAGTACTTC. J is TRBJ2-5 and V is TRBV5-1; TRBD2 matches 7 bases. The CDR3 totals 16 residues. Trimming removed 4 bases from V and 2 bases from J; junction bases left unmatched: 11. In germline, CDR1 is SGHRS, CDR2 YFSETQ.